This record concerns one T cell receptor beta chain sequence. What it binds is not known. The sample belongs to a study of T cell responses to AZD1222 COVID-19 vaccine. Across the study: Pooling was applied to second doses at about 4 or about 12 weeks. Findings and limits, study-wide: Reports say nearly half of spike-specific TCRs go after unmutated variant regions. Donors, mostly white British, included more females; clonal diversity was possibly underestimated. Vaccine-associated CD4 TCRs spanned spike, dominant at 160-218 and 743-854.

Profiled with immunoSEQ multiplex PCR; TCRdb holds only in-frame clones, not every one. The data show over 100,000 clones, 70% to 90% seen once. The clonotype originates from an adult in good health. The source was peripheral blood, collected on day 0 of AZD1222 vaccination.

The CDR3 DNA reads TGTGCCAGCAGCTTAGATCCCGGGACTAGCGGTCTCACAGATACGCAGTATTTT. Its translation: CASSLDPGTSGLTDTQYF. The chain recombines TRBV5-4 with TRBJ2-3; 11 bases are a match to TRBD2. The germline V gene has CDR1 SGHNT and CDR2 YYREEE (reference sequence). V trimming: 2 bases; J trimming: 2 bases; junction bases outside the gene matches: 10. CDR3 length equals 18 residues.